This record looks at one TCR beta chain sequence and its context. As yet, its antigen is unknown. This may be a read error, as it is one base from a much larger clone. Germline CDR1 is MDHEN and CDR2 is SYDVKM. The CDR3 contains 14 residues. The sample comes from a study of T cells in Graves' hyperthyroidism and ophthalmopathy. There were TCR beta CDR3 regions amplified from RNA transcripts. First-round RT-PCR of the TCR CDR3 relied on the HTBI primer set. In TCRdb, the multiplex PCR reads were re-called with MiXCR into one record per CDR3 protein. The data show under 300,000 distinct CDR3 sequences, about 14% seen once. Reasons for excluding patients were uncontrolled infection, other autoimmune disease, pregnancy or lactation. About 9.4 ml fresh peripheral blood yielded the PBMCs. Study outcomes and limitations: Stable hyperthyroidism was separated from ophthalmopathy by a model based on 13 V-J features.

Sequencing was done on a sample of blood. This TCR came from a middle-aged woman with Graves' hyperthyroidism that later progressed to Graves' ophthalmopathy. This chain joins TRBV28 and TRBJ2-7; D call uncertain. The CDR3 DNA reads TGTGCCAACAGTTTCCTCGGGTCCGTTATGAAGCAGTACTTC. Translation: CANSFLGSVMKQYF.